This TCR beta chain was documented in a study of T cell repertoires in cytomegalovirus infection. Study conclusions and caveats: Cumulative frequency of public TCR beta families picked out carriers of CMV plus the relevant HLA.

The V end lost 0 bases, the J end lost 7 bases, and 19 bases lay between the germline ends. CDR3 size: 17 residues. Looked up from germline, CDR1 is MNHEY and CDR2 is SMNVEV (reference sequence). Turning to this clonotype: Its antigen is unidentified.

TCRdb reanalysed the reads using MiXCR and keeps one entry per CDR3 protein. The sample has approximately 910,000 distinct CDR3 sequences, roughly a third seen once. Material: cultured CD8+ T cells from PBMCs, obtained from culture after CMV antigen stimulation. This chain joins TRBV27 and TRBJ1-5; a weak D match, TRBD1 (5 bases). This receptor was obtained from a human donor in good health (CMV status not recorded). Some clones in this sample may be carry-over from other donors' samples. The CDR3, as DNA: TGTGCCAGCAGTTTATCGAGATTTTCTGGGGGGGTCCAGCCCCAGCATTTT. It is translated as CASSLSRFSGGVQPQHF.